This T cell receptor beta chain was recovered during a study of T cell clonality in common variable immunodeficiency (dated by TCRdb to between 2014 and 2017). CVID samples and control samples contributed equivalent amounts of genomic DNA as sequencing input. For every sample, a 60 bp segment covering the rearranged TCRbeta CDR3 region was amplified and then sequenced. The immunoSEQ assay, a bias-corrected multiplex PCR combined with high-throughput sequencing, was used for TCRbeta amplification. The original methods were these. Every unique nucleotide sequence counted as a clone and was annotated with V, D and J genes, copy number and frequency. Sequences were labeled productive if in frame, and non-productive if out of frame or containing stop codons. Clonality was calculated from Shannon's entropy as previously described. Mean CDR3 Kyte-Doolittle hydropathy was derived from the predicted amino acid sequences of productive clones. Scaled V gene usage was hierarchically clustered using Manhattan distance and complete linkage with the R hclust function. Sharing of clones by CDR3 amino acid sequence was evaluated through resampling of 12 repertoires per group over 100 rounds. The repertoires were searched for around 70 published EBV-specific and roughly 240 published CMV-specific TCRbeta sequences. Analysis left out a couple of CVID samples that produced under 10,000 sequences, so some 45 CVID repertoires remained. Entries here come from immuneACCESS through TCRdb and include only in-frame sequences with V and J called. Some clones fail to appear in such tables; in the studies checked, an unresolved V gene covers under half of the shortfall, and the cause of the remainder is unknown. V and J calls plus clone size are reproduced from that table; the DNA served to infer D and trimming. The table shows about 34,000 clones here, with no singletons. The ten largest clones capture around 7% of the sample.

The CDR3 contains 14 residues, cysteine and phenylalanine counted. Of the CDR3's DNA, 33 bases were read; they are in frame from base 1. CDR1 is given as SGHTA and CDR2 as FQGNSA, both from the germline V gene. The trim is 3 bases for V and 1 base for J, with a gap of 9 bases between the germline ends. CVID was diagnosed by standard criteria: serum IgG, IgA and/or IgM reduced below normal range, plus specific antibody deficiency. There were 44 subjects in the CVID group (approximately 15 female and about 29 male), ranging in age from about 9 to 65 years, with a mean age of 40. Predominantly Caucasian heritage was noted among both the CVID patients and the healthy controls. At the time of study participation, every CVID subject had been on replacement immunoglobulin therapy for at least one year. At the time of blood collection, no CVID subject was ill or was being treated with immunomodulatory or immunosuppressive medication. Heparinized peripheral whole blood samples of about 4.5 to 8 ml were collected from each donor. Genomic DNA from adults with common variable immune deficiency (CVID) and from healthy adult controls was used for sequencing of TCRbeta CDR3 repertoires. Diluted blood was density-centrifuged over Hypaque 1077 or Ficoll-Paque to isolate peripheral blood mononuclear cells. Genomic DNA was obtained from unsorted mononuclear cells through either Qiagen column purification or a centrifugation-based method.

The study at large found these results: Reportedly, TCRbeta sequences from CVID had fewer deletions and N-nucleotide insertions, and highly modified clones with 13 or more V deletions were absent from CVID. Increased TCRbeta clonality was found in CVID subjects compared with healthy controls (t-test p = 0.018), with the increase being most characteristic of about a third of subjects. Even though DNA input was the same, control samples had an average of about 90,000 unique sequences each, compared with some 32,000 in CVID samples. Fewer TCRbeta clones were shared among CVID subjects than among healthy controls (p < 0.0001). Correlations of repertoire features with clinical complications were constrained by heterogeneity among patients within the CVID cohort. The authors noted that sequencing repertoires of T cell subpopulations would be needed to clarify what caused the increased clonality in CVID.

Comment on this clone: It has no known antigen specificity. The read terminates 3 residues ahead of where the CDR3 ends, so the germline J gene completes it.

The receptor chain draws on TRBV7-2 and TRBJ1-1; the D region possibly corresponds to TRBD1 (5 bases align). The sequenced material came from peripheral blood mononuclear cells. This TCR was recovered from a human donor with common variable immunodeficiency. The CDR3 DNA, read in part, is TGTGCCAGCAGCTTGGTGGGGGGGAACACTGAA. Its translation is CASSLVGGNTE. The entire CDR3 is CASSLVGGNTEAFF.